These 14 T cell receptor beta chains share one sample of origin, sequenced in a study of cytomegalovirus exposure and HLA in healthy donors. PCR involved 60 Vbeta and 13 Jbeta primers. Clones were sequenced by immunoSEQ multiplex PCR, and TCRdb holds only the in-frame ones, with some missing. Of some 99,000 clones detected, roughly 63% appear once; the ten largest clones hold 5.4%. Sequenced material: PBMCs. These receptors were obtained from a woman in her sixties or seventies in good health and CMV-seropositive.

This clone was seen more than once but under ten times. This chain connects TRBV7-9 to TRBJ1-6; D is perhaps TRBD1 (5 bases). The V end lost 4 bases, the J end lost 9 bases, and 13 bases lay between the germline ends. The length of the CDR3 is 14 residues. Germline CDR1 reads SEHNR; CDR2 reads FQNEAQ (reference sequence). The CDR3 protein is CASSSRANGSPLHF. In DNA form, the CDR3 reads TGTGCCAGCAGCTCCAGGGCCAATGGTTCACCCCTCCACTTT.

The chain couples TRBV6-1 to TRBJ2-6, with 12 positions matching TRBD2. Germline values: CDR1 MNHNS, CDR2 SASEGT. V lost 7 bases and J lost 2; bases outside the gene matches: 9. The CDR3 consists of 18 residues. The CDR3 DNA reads TGTGCCAGCAATGAGGTCGCTAGCGGGGGGGCTGGGGCCAACGTCCTGACTTTC. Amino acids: CASNEVASGGAGANVLTF.

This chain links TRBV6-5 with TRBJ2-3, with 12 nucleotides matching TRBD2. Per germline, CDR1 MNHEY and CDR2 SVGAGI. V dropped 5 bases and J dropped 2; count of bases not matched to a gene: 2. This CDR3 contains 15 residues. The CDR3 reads CASSPSGGATDTQYF. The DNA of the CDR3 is TGTGCCAGCAGTCCTAGCGGGGGGGCCACAGATACGCAGTATTTT.

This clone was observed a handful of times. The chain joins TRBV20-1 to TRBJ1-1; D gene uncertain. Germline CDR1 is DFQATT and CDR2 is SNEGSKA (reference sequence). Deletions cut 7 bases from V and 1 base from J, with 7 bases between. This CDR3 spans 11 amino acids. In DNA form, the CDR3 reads TGCAGTGTCCGGGAGAACACTGAAGCTTTCTTT. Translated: CSVRENTEAFF.

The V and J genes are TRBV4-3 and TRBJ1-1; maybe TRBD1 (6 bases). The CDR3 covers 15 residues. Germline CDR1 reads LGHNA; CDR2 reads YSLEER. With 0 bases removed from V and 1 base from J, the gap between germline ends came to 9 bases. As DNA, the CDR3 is TGCGCCAGCAGCCAAGATATACAGGGGAACACTGAAGCTTTCTTT. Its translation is CASSQDIQGNTEAFF.

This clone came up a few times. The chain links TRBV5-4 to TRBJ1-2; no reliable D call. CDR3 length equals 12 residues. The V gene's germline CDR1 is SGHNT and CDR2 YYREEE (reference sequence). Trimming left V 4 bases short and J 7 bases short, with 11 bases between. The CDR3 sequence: CASSLPRFGYTF. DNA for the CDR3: TGTGCCAGCAGCCTACCCCGCTTTGGCTACACCTTC. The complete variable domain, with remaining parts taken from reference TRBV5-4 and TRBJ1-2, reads ETGVTQSPTHLIKTRGQQVTLRCSSQSGHNTVSWYQQALGQGPQFIFQYYREEENGRGNFPPRFSGLQFPNYSSELNVNALELDDSALYLCASSLPRFGYTFGSGTRLTVV.

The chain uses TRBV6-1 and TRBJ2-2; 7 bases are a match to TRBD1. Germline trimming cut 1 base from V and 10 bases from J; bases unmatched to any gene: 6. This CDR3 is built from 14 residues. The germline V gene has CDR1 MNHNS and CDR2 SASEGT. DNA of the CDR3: TGTGCCAGCAGTGAAGGGGGTGGGACAGAGGAGCTGTTTTTT. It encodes CASSEGGGTEELFF.

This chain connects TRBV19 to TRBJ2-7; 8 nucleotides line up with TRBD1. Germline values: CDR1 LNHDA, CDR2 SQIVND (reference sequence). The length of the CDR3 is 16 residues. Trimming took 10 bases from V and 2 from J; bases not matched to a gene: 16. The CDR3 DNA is TGTGCCACCCAGGGGGCCGGAATAGGATCCACCTACGAGCAGTACTTC. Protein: CATQGAGIGSTYEQYF.

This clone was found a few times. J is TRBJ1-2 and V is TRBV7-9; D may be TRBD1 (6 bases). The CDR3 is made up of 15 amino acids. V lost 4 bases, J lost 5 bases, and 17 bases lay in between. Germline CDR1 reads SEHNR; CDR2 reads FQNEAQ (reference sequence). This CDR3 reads CASSSSDSKLYGYTF. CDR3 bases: TGTGCCAGCAGCTCTTCGGACAGCAAACTATATGGCTACACCTTC.

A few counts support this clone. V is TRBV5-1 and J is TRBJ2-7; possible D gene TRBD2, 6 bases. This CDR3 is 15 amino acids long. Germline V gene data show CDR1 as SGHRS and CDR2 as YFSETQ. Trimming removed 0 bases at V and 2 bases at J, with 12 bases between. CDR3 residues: CASSLGGSGPYEQYF. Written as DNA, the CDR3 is TGCGCCAGCAGCTTGGGGGGTAGCGGCCCCTACGAGCAGTACTTC.

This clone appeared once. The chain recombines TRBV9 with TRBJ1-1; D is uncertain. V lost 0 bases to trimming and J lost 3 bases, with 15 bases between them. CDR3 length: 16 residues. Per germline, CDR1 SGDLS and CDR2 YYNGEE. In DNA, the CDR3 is TGTGCCAGCAGCGTAGGGAAGTCCCCGAGGGACACTGAAGCTTTCTTT. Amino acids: CASSVGKSPRDTEAFF.

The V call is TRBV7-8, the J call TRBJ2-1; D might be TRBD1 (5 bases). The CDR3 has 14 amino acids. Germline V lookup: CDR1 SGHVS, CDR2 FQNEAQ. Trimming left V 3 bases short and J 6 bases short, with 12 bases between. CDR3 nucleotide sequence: TGTGCCAGCAGCTTGCAGGGAAGTAGCAATGAGCAGTTCTTC. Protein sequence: CASSLQGSSNEQFF.

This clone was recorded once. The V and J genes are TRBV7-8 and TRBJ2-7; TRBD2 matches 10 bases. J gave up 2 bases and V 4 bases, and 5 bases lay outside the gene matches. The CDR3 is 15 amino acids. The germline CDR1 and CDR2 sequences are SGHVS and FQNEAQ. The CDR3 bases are TGTGCCAGCAGCTCCCGGACTAGCGGTACCTACGAGCAGTACTTC. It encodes CASSSRTSGTYEQYF.

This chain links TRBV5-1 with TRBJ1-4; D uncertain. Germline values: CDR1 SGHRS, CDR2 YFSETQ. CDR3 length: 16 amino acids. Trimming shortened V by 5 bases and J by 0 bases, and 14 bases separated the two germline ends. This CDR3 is CASRMPSGATNEKLFF. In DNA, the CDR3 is TGCGCCAGCAGGATGCCGTCAGGCGCAACTAATGAAAAACTGTTTTTT.